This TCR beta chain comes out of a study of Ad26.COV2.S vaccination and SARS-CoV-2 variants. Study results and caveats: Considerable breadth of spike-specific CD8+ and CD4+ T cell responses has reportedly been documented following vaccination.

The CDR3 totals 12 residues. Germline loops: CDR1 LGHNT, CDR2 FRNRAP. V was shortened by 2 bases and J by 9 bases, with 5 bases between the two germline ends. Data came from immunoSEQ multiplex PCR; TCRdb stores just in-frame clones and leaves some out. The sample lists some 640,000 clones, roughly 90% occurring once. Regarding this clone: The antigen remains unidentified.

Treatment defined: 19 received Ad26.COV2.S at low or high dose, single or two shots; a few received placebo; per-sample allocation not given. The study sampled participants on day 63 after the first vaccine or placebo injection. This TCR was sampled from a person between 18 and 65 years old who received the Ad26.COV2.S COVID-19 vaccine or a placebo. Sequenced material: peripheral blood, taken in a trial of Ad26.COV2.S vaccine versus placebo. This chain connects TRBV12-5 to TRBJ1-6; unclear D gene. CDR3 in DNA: TGTGCTAGTGGTTTGCACGGTTCACCCCTCCACTTT. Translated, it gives CASGLHGSPLHF.